The table lists the clone carrying this TCR beta chain with a count of one. These data belong to a study of blood T cell repertoires in COVID-19. Per the study methods: Counts of nucleated cells, estimated from reference gene primer amplification, were obtained. TCRdb keeps only in-frame clones here, not all; method: immunoSEQ multiplex PCR. V and J calls and clone size are those listed in that table; D and trimming were worked out from the DNA. Of 90,000 to 130,000 clones detected, 70% to 90% appear once; the ten largest clones hold around 5.1%. The CDR3 length is 14 residues. V shed 7 bases, J shed 2 bases, and the junction held 5 bases outside the gene matches. Per the germline V gene, CDR1 is MNHNY and CDR2 is SVGAGI (reference sequence).

The chain is built from TRBV6-6 and TRBJ1-5; 7 bases fit TRBD1. The TCR was taken from a human donor in a cohort sampled during active COVID-19. Sequencing input: peripheral blood. CDR3: CASTEGGGNQPQHF. In DNA form, the CDR3 reads TGTGCCAGCACCGAAGGGGGCGGCAATCAGCCCCAGCATTTT.